These 26 T cell receptor beta chains were sequenced from one sample in a study of blood T cell repertoires in COVID-19. The table came from immunoSEQ multiplex PCR; TCRdb's copy has only in-frame clones and leaves some out. The sample includes some 200,000 clones, 84% of them seen just once. Material: peripheral blood. The receptors shown here come from a woman aged 50 to 60 with active or convalescent COVID-19.

This clone turned up a few times. This chain connects TRBV19 to TRBJ2-7; 11 nucleotides agree with TRBD2. V dropped 5 bases and J dropped 4; count of bases not matched to a gene: 7. The CDR3 totals 15 residues. Looked up from germline, CDR1 is LNHDA and CDR2 is SQIVND (reference sequence). The CDR3 is CASSQSLAGVYEQYF. In nucleotides, the CDR3 is TGTGCCAGTAGTCAATCACTAGCGGGAGTTTACGAGCAGTACTTC. Drawing the rest from reference TRBV19 and TRBJ2-7, the complete variable domain is DGGITQSPKYLFRKEGQNVTLSCEQNLNHDAMYWYRQDPGQGLRLIYYSQIVNDFQKGDIAEGYSVSREKKESFPLTVTSAQKNPTAFYLCASSQSLAGVYEQYFGPGTRLTVT.

This sequence joins TRBV28 and TRBJ1-5; D unclear. V was shortened by 0 bases and J by 0 bases, with 9 bases between the two germline ends. Germline CDR1 is MDHEN and CDR2 is SYDVKM. The CDR3 has 16 residues. CDR3 bases: TGTGCCAGCAGTTTATGGGGCGATTATAGCAATCAGCCCCAGCATTTT. This encodes CASSLWGDYSNQPQHF. Combining the CDR3 with reference TRBV28 and TRBJ1-5 gives the whole variable domain DVKVTQSSRYLVKRTGEKVFLECVQDMDHENMFWYRQDPGLGLRLIYFSYDVKMKEKGDIPEGYSVSREKKERFSLILESASTNQTSMYLCASSLWGDYSNQPQHFGDGTRLSIL.

This sequence joins TRBV12-3 or TRBV12-4 and TRBJ2-7; 10 bases line up with TRBD2. This CDR3 is 13 amino acids long. With V trimmed by 6 bases and J by 6 bases, 5 bases remained unmatched. CDR3 sequence: CASRIAGGSEQYF. The CDR3, as DNA: TGTGCCAGCAGAATAGCGGGGGGTTCCGAGCAGTACTTC.

The chain combines TRBV9 with TRBJ2-3; D gene unclear. Germline CDR1 and CDR2: SGDLS and YYNGEE. This CDR3 spans 14 amino acids. The V gene lost 0 bases and the J gene lost 2 bases, with 7 bases spanning the gap. The chain's CDR3 is CASSVGLSTDTQYF. The DNA for the CDR3 is TGTGCCAGCAGCGTAGGGCTGTCCACAGATACGCAGTATTTT.

This clone was counted a single time. The genes are TRBV5-1 and TRBJ1-4; D may be TRBD1 (5 bases). The CDR3 is 14 amino acids. Germline V lookup: CDR1 SGHRS, CDR2 YFSETQ. V was clipped by 3 bases and J by 3 bases, with 9 bases between them. CDR3 sequence reads: CASSYGGANEKLFF. CDR3 in DNA: TGCGCCAGCAGCTACGGGGGAGCTAATGAAAAACTGTTTTTT.

The chain recombines TRBV6-5 with TRBJ2-2, with 8 bases that match TRBD1. J gave up 3 bases and V 11 bases, and 11 bases lay outside the gene matches. Germline CDR1 and CDR2: MNHEY and SVGAGI. The CDR3 is made up of 15 amino acids. CDR3: CAGKLTGVDTGELFF. The CDR3 region has the DNA TGTGCCGGAAAATTGACAGGGGTAGACACCGGGGAGCTGTTTTTT.

The V gene is TRBV19, the J gene TRBJ1-5, with D unresolved. CDR3 length equals 14 residues. Trimming left V 3 bases short and J 6 bases short, with 12 bases between. Germline V CDR1 and CDR2: LNHDA, SQIVND (reference sequence). The CDR3 spells CASSILAEGQPQHF. The CDR3 nucleotides read TGTGCCAGTAGTATTCTTGCGGAAGGTCAGCCCCAGCATTTT.

V and J are TRBV19 and TRBJ1-2; no clear D. Germline V CDR1 and CDR2: LNHDA, SQIVND (reference sequence). This CDR3 is 14 amino acids long. V lost 5 bases, J lost 6 bases, and 16 bases lay in between. The CDR3 DNA reads as TGTGCCAGTAGTCGGGGAGGGCTGGGAGATGGCTACACCTTC. As protein: CASSRGGLGDGYTF.

The J gene is TRBJ1-3, the V gene TRBV11-2; TRBD1 matches 7 bases. The CDR3 extends over 16 amino acids. With 5 bases clipped from V and 4 bases from J, the junction kept 11 bases outside the gene matches. CDR1 is SGHAT, CDR2 FQNNGV, per germline. The CDR3 bases are TGTGCCAGCAGCCCTACCGGAAGGGGGCTAGGAAACACCATATATTTT. This translates into CASSPTGRGLGNTIYF.

The chain joins TRBV5-5 to TRBJ1-2, with a possible D match to TRBD1 (6 bases). Germline V gene lookup returns CDR1 SGHKS and CDR2 YYEKEE (reference sequence). This CDR3 has 14 amino acids. The V gene lost 6 bases and the J gene lost 8 bases, with 20 bases spanning the gap. The CDR3 here is CASIPEQGWGGYTF. DNA for the CDR3: TGTGCCAGCATCCCGGAACAGGGATGGGGGGGCTACACCTTC. Drawing the rest from reference TRBV5-5 and TRBJ1-2, the complete variable domain is DAGVTQSPTHLIKTRGQQVTLRCSPISGHKSVSWYQQVLGQGPQFIFQYYEKEERGRGNFPDRFSARQFPNYSSELNVNALLLGDSALYLCASIPEQGWGGYTFGSGTRLTVV.

The rearrangement joins TRBV7-3 to TRBJ2-7, with 7 bases aligning to TRBD1. The J segment lost 6 bases and the V segment lost 4 bases, leaving 3 bases of the junction unmatched. Germline V gene sequence: CDR1 SGHTA, CDR2 FQGTGA. The CDR3 has 12 residues. CDR3: CASSSPGGEQYF. CDR3 nucleotides: TGTGCCAGCAGCTCCCCAGGGGGCGAGCAGTACTTC.

This clone was observed a single time. The CDR3 bases are TGTGCCAGCAGCTTAGAGACGGGGAAGAGGAACTATGGCTACACCTTC. Its translation: CASSLETGKRNYGYTF. The chain couples TRBV7-2 to TRBJ1-2; D remains ambiguous. The V end lost 1 base, the J end lost 2 bases, and 14 bases lay between the germline ends. This CDR3 region has 16 residues. In germline, CDR1 is SGHTA, CDR2 FQGNSA.

The CDR3 loop reads CAISDSAGTEAFF. Here the CDR3 DNA reads TGTGCCATCAGCGACAGCGCTGGCACTGAAGCTTTCTTT. The V gene is TRBV10-3, the J gene TRBJ1-1, with TRBD1 as a possible D gene (5 bases). Trimming pared 6 bases from V and 4 bases from J, leaving 12 bases between. Germline V gene lookup returns CDR1 ENHRY and CDR2 SYGVKD. The CDR3 runs 13 residues.

The CDR3 DNA reads TGTGCCAGCAGCGCGGGACAGGGCAGCAATCAGCCCCAGCATTTT. Encoded protein: CASSAGQGSNQPQHF. The chain uses TRBV7-9 and TRBJ1-5; 9 bases align to TRBD1. CDR3 length equals 15 residues. Germline V gene sequence: CDR1 SEHNR, CDR2 FQNEAQ (reference sequence). The V segment lost 5 bases and the J segment 1 base; nucleotides outside the gene matches: 3.

The rearrangement links TRBV27 to TRBJ1-4; the D is unclear. Trimming removed 2 bases at V and 13 bases at J, with 11 bases between. CDR3 length: 12 amino acids. Germline lookup yields CDR1 MNHEY and CDR2 SMNVEV (reference sequence). The DNA of the CDR3 is TGTGCCAGCAGTTTACGATTGGAGCGACTGTTTTTT. Its protein is CASSLRLERLFF. Full variable domain (remainder filled in from reference TRBV27 and TRBJ1-4): EAQVTQNPRYLITVTGKKLTVTCSQNMNHEYMSWYRQDPGLGLRQIYYSMNVEVTDKGDVPEGYKVSRKEKRNFPLILESPSPNQTSLYFCASSLRLERLFFGSGTQLSVL.

The genes are TRBV19 and TRBJ2-7; 9 positions agree with TRBD1. V lost 3 bases, J lost 5 bases, and 5 bases stayed unmatched. This CDR3 has 14 amino acids. The germline CDR1 and CDR2 sequences are LNHDA and SQIVND (reference sequence). The CDR3 reads CASSIGQGYHEQYF. CDR3 bases: TGTGCCAGTAGTATCGGACAGGGGTATCACGAGCAGTACTTC.

This clone was observed a handful of times. V gene TRBV24-1 combines with J gene TRBJ1-5; D is unclear. V was shortened by 6 bases and J by 4 bases, with 6 bases between the two germline ends. This CDR3 contains 12 residues. Germline CDR1 reads KGHDR; CDR2 reads SFDVKD. DNA for the CDR3: TGTGCCACCAGTTCGGGTAATCAGCCCCAGCATTTT. Translation gives CATSSGNQPQHF.

The chain combines TRBV11-2 with TRBJ2-5, with D possibly matching TRBD2 (6 bases). Germline CDR1 SGHAT, CDR2 FQNNGV. Deletions cut 1 base from V and 1 base from J, with 13 bases between. The CDR3 is 16 residues long. In DNA form, the CDR3 reads TGTGCCAGCAGCTTAGCCCCCCAGCGGGCCCAAGAGACCCAGTACTTC. This translates into CASSLAPQRAQETQYF.

This chain links TRBV30 with TRBJ1-4, with D perhaps matching TRBD1 (5 bases). Trimming cost V 2 bases and J 8 bases, with 18 bases left between them. This CDR3 region has 15 residues. The germline V gene encodes CDR1 GTSNPN and CDR2 SVGIG (reference sequence). The CDR3 here is CAWSPGPGESEKLFF. For the CDR3, the DNA is TGTGCCTGGAGTCCCGGTCCGGGGGAAAGCGAAAAACTGTTTTTT.

The sample holds one count of this clone. The rearrangement joins TRBV28 to TRBJ2-6, with TRBD2 as a possible D gene (5 bases). V lost 3 bases to trimming and J lost 4 bases, with 10 bases between them. Germline loops: CDR1 MDHEN, CDR2 SYDVKM. This CDR3 has 15 amino acids. DNA for the CDR3: TGTGCCAGCAGTTTTCCGGGGTTAGGGGCCAACGTCCTGACTTTC. It specifies CASSFPGLGANVLTF.

The rearrangement joins TRBV5-1 to TRBJ2-5; no reliable D call. V dropped 4 bases and J dropped 2 bases, with 12 bases sitting between them. Looked up from germline, CDR1 is SGHRS and CDR2 is YFSETQ. This CDR3 contains 14 residues. This CDR3 reads CASSKRSGQETQYF. The CDR3 nucleotides are TGCGCCAGCAGCAAGCGTAGTGGGCAAGAGACCCAGTACTTC.

J is TRBJ2-2 and V is TRBV5-1; TRBD2 might be the D (7 bases). This CDR3 spans 16 amino acids. Trimming left V 0 bases short and J 5 bases short, with 14 bases between. CDR1 and CDR2 (germline): SGHRS, YFSETQ. DNA for the CDR3: TGCGCCAGCAGCTTGGGAGCGGGACAAACAACCGGGGAGCTGTTTTTT. It is translated as CASSLGAGQTTGELFF.

This chain links TRBV6-4 with TRBJ1-2, with 11 bases fitting TRBD1. In germline, CDR1 is MRHNA, CDR2 SNTAGT. This CDR3 has 15 residues. After removal of 6 bases from V and 0 bases from J, the junction contained 3 bases not matched to a gene. CDR3 DNA: TGTGCCAGCAGCCAGGGACAGGGGGCTAACTATGGCTACACCTTC. Translation gives CASSQGQGANYGYTF.

The chain has TRBV11-2 and TRBJ1-3; 8 nucleotides match TRBD1. The CDR3 totals 16 residues. Germline assignment: CDR1 SGHAT and CDR2 FQNNGV. V shed 0 bases and J 3 bases; nucleotides not matched to a gene: 4. The CDR3 here is CASSLDLGQVGNTIYF. CDR3 nucleotide sequence: TGTGCCAGCAGCTTAGATCTGGGACAGGTTGGAAACACCATATATTTT.

This chain connects TRBV28 to TRBJ1-4; no clear D. Deletions cut 2 bases from V and 0 bases from J, with 10 bases between. There are 16 residues in the CDR3. The V gene's germline CDR1 is MDHEN and CDR2 SYDVKM. This CDR3 is CASSLTSVATNEKLFF. CDR3 DNA: TGTGCCAGCAGTTTAACATCTGTTGCAACTAATGAAAAACTGTTTTTT.

The chain combines TRBV6-5 with TRBJ1-4, with D unresolved. The length of the CDR3 is 15 residues. The germline V gene has CDR1 MNHEY and CDR2 SVGAGI. The ends were cut back, 2 bases at V and 11 bases at J, with 18 bases in the middle. The chain's CDR3 is CASSYEGDGDRKLFF. CDR3 coding DNA: TGTGCCAGCAGTTACGAGGGCGACGGGGATCGTAAACTGTTTTTT.